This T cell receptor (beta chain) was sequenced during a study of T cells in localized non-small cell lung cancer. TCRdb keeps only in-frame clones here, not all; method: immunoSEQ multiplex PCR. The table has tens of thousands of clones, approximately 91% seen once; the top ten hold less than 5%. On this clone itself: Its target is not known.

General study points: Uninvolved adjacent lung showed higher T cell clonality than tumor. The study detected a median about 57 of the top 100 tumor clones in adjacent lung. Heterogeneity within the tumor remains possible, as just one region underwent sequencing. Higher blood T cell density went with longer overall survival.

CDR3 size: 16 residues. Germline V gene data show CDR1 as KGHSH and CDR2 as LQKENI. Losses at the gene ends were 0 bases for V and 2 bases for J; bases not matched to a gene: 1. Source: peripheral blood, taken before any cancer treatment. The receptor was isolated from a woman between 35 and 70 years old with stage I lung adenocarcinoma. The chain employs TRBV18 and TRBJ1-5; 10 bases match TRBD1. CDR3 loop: CASSPPGTGGNQPQHF. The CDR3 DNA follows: TGTGCCAGCTCACCACCGGGGACAGGGGGCAATCAGCCCCAGCATTTT.